A single sample gave rise to the 17 T cell receptor beta chains below, sequenced in a study of blood T cell repertoires in COVID-19. Using immunoSEQ multiplex PCR, the repertoire was profiled, and TCRdb retains in-frame clones only, with some absent. The data hold 100,000 to 150,000 clones, with about nine tenths observed a single time. Sequenced input: peripheral blood. These receptors all stem from a man aged 50 or older with acute or convalescent COVID-19.

This clone showed up just a few times. The chain is built from TRBV6-5 and TRBJ1-1; D unresolved. Trimming removed 8 bases from V and 6 bases from J, with 16 bases in between. The V gene's germline CDR1 is MNHEY and CDR2 SVGAGI. CDR3 size: 13 residues. Here the CDR3 reads CASGGQRGAEAFF. The DNA of the CDR3 is TGTGCCAGCGGAGGGCAGCGAGGAGCTGAAGCTTTCTTT.

This chain connects TRBV29-1 to TRBJ1-2; weak D call: TRBD1 (6 bases). The V gene lost 4 bases and the J gene lost 4 bases, with 16 bases spanning the gap. The CDR3 loop spans 14 amino acids. Germline assignment: CDR1 SQVTM and CDR2 ANQGSEA. The CDR3, as DNA: TGCAGCGTTGTTCCGGGACACAGGACCTATGGCTACACCTTC. Protein: CSVVPGHRTYGYTF.

This clone was recorded once. The V gene is TRBV20-1, the J gene TRBJ1-6, with TRBD1 as a possible D gene (6 bases). CDR1 is DFQATT and CDR2 is SNEGSKA in the germline V gene (reference sequence). V was pared by 3 bases and J by 8 bases, with 17 bases between. The CDR3 extends over 15 amino acids. The CDR3, as DNA: TGCAGTGCTAGTATGGACAGCAACCAAGATTCACCCCTCCACTTT. Protein: CSASMDSNQDSPLHF.

This chain links TRBV28 with TRBJ1-2; the match to TRBD1 covers 10 bases. Trimming cost V 2 bases and J 5 bases; bases outside gene matches: 8. The CDR3 covers 16 residues. Germline loops: CDR1 MDHEN, CDR2 SYDVKM. DNA for the CDR3: TGTGCCAGCAGTTTACGTGGTGGGGACAGGGGTTATGGCTACACCTTC. Its translation is CASSLRGGDRGYGYTF.

This clone was picked up one time. In DNA form, the CDR3 reads TGTGCCTGGAGCCAGACAGGGAACACCATATATTTT. Translation gives CAWSQTGNTIYF. This chain joins TRBV30 and TRBJ1-3; 7 bases map to TRBD1. Germline assignment: CDR1 GTSNPN and CDR2 SVGIG (reference sequence). The length of the CDR3 is 12 residues. The V and J ends lost 3 bases and 7 bases, in that order; junction bases with no gene match: 3.

This chain joins TRBV19 and TRBJ1-2, with D unresolved. This CDR3 region has 16 residues. CDR1 and CDR2 from the germline V gene are LNHDA and SQIVND (reference sequence). Trimming stripped 5 bases from V and 2 bases from J, with 18 bases between. The DNA for the CDR3 is TGTGCCAGTAGTCCGGGAGGGCAGGAGCGAAACTATGGCTACACCTTC. This sequence encodes CASSPGGQERNYGYTF. Variable domain in full (rest from reference TRBV19 and TRBJ1-2): DGGITQSPKYLFRKEGQNVTLSCEQNLNHDAMYWYRQDPGQGLRLIYYSQIVNDFQKGDIAEGYSVSREKKESFPLTVTSAQKNPTAFYLCASSPGGQERNYGYTFGSGTRLTVV.

This rearrangement joins TRBV28 to TRBJ1-6; weak D call: TRBD1 (5 bases). Per germline, CDR1 MDHEN and CDR2 SYDVKM. The V end was cut by 10 bases, the J end by 14 bases, with 21 bases between. The CDR3 length is 13 residues. The CDR3 DNA sequence: TGTGCCACCCAACCGGGAGGACCCAGGGCCCTCCACTTT. Protein sequence: CATQPGGPRALHF.

V usage is TRBV18 and J usage is TRBJ2-1; 7 bases align to TRBD1. Germline CDR1 KGHSH, CDR2 LQKENI. V dropped 5 bases and J dropped 0; count of bases not matched to a gene: 4. The CDR3 has 15 amino acids. The CDR3 nucleotides read TGTGCCAGCTCATCCGGGACAGACTCCTACAATGAGCAGTTCTTC. Its protein is CASSSGTDSYNEQFF.

This chain links TRBV19 with TRBJ1-1; 9 nucleotides agree with TRBD1. Per the germline V gene, CDR1 is LNHDA and CDR2 is SQIVND (reference sequence). V lost 3 bases and J lost 0; bases outside the gene matches: 5. The CDR3 extends over 16 amino acids. In nucleotides, the CDR3 is TGTGCCAGTAGTATGCCGGGACAGGGAGTGAACACTGAAGCTTTCTTT. Protein sequence: CASSMPGQGVNTEAFF.

This clone has more than one count but fewer than ten. The gene calls are TRBV27 and TRBJ1-6; TRBD1 matches at 12 bases. The germline gives CDR1 MNHEY, CDR2 SMNVEV (reference sequence). Trimming cost V 1 base and J 10 bases; bases outside gene matches: 2. The CDR3 is 15 amino acids. The CDR3 bases are TGTGCCAGCAGTTTATTAGGGACAGGGGGCTCACCCCTCCACTTT. Translating gives CASSLLGTGGSPLHF.

In DNA form, the CDR3 reads TGTGCCAGCAGTGTTAGTGCTGGCTCCTACAATGAGCAGTTCTTC. It is translated as CASSVSAGSYNEQFF. The chain carries TRBV27 and TRBJ2-1; D is undetermined. Germline loops: CDR1 MNHEY, CDR2 SMNVEV (reference sequence). V was cut by 5 bases and J by 0 bases, with 11 bases left in between. There are 15 residues in the CDR3.

J is TRBJ1-2 and V is TRBV12-3 or TRBV12-4; D might be TRBD1 (6 bases). Trimming pared 4 bases from V and 2 bases from J, leaving 8 bases between. The CDR3 runs to 13 residues. The CDR3 spells CASSYDRNYGYTF. The CDR3 coding sequence is TGTGCCAGCAGTTATGACAGGAACTATGGCTACACCTTC.

The J gene is TRBJ1-1, the V gene TRBV5-1; tentatively, D is TRBD1 (5 bases). Deletions cut 0 bases from V and 3 bases from J, with 9 bases between. The CDR3 is 14 residues long. Germline V gene lookup returns CDR1 SGHRS and CDR2 YFSETQ. The CDR3 nucleotides read TGCGCCAGCAGCTTGGAGTGGGGGGACACTGAAGCTTTCTTT. It yields the protein CASSLEWGDTEAFF. Full variable domain (outside the CDR3, taken from reference TRBV5-1 and TRBJ1-1): KAGVTQTPRYLIKTRGQQVTLSCSPISGHRSVSWYQQTPGQGLQFLFEYFSETQRNKGNFPGRFSGRQFSNSRSEMNVSTLELGDSALYLCASSLEWGDTEAFFGQGTRLTVV.

The sample holds a few counts of this clone. This sequence joins TRBV12-3 or TRBV12-4 and TRBJ1-5; the D gene is possibly TRBD1 (5 bases). Trimming removed 0 bases from V and 13 bases from J, with 13 bases in between. This CDR3 contains 13 residues. CDR3 amino acids: CASSLASLGGQHF. As DNA, the CDR3 is TGTGCCAGCAGTTTAGCGAGTTTGGGGGGGCAGCATTTT.

The chain combines TRBV4-1 with TRBJ2-2; D is perhaps TRBD2 (6 bases). V was pared by 0 bases and J by 5 bases, with 16 bases between. Germline CDR1 and CDR2: MGHRA and YSYEKL. The CDR3 is 17 amino acids. The CDR3 DNA is TGCGCCAGCAGCCAAGATACCGGGGGAGGAAGGACCGGGGAGCTGTTTTTT. Translating gives CASSQDTGGGRTGELFF.

The J gene is TRBJ2-2, the V gene TRBV4-1; a possible D gene is TRBD2 (6 bases). There are 15 residues in the CDR3. The V gene's germline CDR1 is MGHRA and CDR2 YSYEKL. Trimming cost V 3 bases and J 8 bases, with 16 bases left between them. CDR3 coding DNA: TGCGCCAGCAGCCATTCGGGGGTGGGGGTAGGGGAGCTGTTTTTT. Translation gives CASSHSGVGVGELFF.

The chain recombines TRBV2 with TRBJ1-1; D remains unclear. There are 13 residues in the CDR3. Germline V gene lookup returns CDR1 SNHLY and CDR2 FYNNEI. Deletions cut 7 bases from V and 1 base from J, with 10 bases between. The CDR3 DNA reads TGTGCCAGCAAGCGCCGGAGGAACACTGAAGCTTTCTTT. As protein: CASKRRRNTEAFF. The variable domain in full, with the rest retrieved from reference TRBV2 and TRBJ1-1, is EPEVTQTPSHQVTQMGQEVILRCVPISNHLYFYWYRQILGQKVEFLVSFYNNEISEKSEIFDDQFSVERPDGSNFTLKIRSTKLEDSAMYFCASKRRRNTEAFFGQGTRLTVV.